This T cell receptor (beta chain) comes out of a study of T cells in Graves' hyperthyroidism and ophthalmopathy. Patients were aged 18 to 65, had disease duration under 2 months, and had newly diagnosed hyperthyroidism. When hyperthyroidism was first diagnosed, the blood sample was taken, preceding any ophthalmopathy symptoms. This CDR3 is 17 amino acids long. Germline V CDR1 and CDR2: SGHRS, YFSETQ. Unmatched junction bases numbered 6, after V lost 1 base and J lost 0 bases. This clonotype was seen a few times. Antigen specificity is unknown. Notes on the study in general: A model of 13 V-J features distinguished ophthalmopathy from stable hyperthyroidism. Most expanded thyroid clonotypes above 0.001 recurred in blood.

RNA transcripts served as the template for amplifying TCR beta CDR3 regions. TCR CDR3 underwent first-round RT-PCR with the HTBI primer set. TCRdb passed the multiplex PCR reads through MiXCR, listing each CDR3 protein once. This sample yields hundreds of thousands of distinct CDR3 sequences, of which approximately 19% are seen a single time; 15% to 20% belongs to the top ten. J is TRBJ2-3 and V is TRBV5-1; 9 bases match TRBD2. This clonotype was obtained from a woman in her 50s with Graves' hyperthyroidism that later progressed to Graves' ophthalmopathy. Source material: blood. The CDR3 spells CASSLKLAGVSTDTQYF. The CDR3 bases are TGCGCCAGCAGCTTGAAATTAGCGGGGGTGAGCACAGATACGCAGTATTTT.